Sequencing of this T cell receptor (beta chain) was carried out in a study of T cell clonotyping in hematopoietic cell transplantation. This CDR3 region has 11 residues. Germline V gives CDR1 MDHEN, CDR2 SYDVKM. This clone has a handful of counts. A read error may produce the germline difference seen at one junction end. Profiled with immunoSEQ multiplex PCR; TCRdb holds only in-frame clones, not every one. The sample contains approximately 12,000 clones, around 49% of which appear only once. The sequence was obtained from a man in his forties or fifties in good health. Some clones in this sample may be carry-over from other donors' samples. The V and J genes are TRBV28 and TRBJ2-1; D gene uncertain. Input material: peripheral blood mononuclear cells. The CDR3 DNA sequence: TGTGCCAGCAGTTACCCAGAACAGAAGATCTTC. Translation gives CASSYPEQKIF.